The 26 T cell receptor beta chains in this list originate from one sample, sequenced in a study of post-analysis software for immune sequencing data. Unique molecular identifiers had been added to the TCR beta cDNA libraries. Using its own MiXCR run on the PCR reads, TCRdb lists one record per CDR3 protein. The sample lists some 240,000 distinct CDR3 sequences, 36% occurring once. For these TCRs, the target antigens are not known. Points from the study as a whole: The study found TRBV5-6, TRBV5-1 and TRBV20-1 among roughly 5 TRBV segments more frequent in patients than controls.

Sequencing used blood. Source of these receptors: a girl aged 5 to 17 with multiple sclerosis.

This clonotype was detected many times. The chain carries TRBV11-2 and TRBJ1-5; D call uncertain. The V end lost 2 bases, the J end lost 0 bases, and 8 bases lay between the germline ends. There are 15 residues in the CDR3. Germline CDR1 reads SGHAT; CDR2 reads FQNNGV. CDR3 DNA: TGTGCCAGCAGCTTAAGGTCGGATAGCAATCAGCCCCAGCATTTT. Its translation: CASSLRSDSNQPQHF. Drawing the rest from reference TRBV11-2 and TRBJ1-5, the complete variable domain is EAGVAQSPRYKIIEKRQSVAFWCNPISGHATLYWYQQILGQGPKLLIQFQNNGVVDDSQLPKDRFSAERLKGVDSTLKIQPAKLEDSAVYLCASSLRSDSNQPQHFGDGTRLSIL.

This clonotype was recorded at least ten times. The V and J genes are TRBV12-3 or TRBV12-4 and TRBJ2-6, with TRBD1 as a possible D gene (6 bases). The CDR3 is made up of 13 amino acids. CDR3 region: CAVDSSGANVLTF. CDR3 sequence (DNA): TGTGCGGTGGACAGCTCTGGGGCCAACGTCCTGACTTTC.

This clonotype was detected only once. A read error may explain this, as a much larger clone is one base away. This rearrangement joins TRBV5-1 to TRBJ2-1; D tentatively fits TRBD1 or TRBD2 (5 bases each). This CDR3 is built from 13 residues. The germline CDR1 and CDR2 sequences are SGHRS and YFSETQ. CDR3 sequence: CAGSSGPYNEQFF. Here the CDR3 DNA reads TGCGCCGGCAGCTCGGGGCCCTACAATGAGCAGTTCTTC.

Points on this clonotype: A clone one base away is much larger, so this may be a read error. This chain joins TRBV12-3 or TRBV12-4 and TRBJ2-1, with 10 bases aligning to TRBD2. There are 17 residues in the CDR3. This chain's CDR3 is CAGSFPSGSRSYNEQFF. The CDR3 DNA follows: TGTGCCGGCAGTTTCCCTAGCGGGAGTCGCTCCTACAATGAGCAGTTCTTC.

This clonotype was picked up a small number of times. The chain employs TRBV20-1 and TRBJ2-1; 12 bases map to TRBD2. The end of the DNA fits TRBJ2-7 better, so the J call may be wrong. This CDR3 comprises 16 residues. From germline, CDR1 is DFQATT and CDR2 SNEGSKA (reference sequence). The CDR3 protein is CSASNRLAGVLNEQYF. CDR3 coding DNA: TGCAGTGCTTCCAACCGACTAGCGGGAGTATTGAATGAGCAGTACTTC.

This clonotype was observed at least ten times. The V call is TRBV20-1, the J call TRBJ1-5, with a possible D match to TRBD1 (6 bases). V lost 3 bases to trimming and J lost 0 bases, with 9 bases between them. The CDR3 totals 14 residues. The germline gives CDR1 DFQATT, CDR2 SNEGSKA (reference sequence). CDR3 amino acids: CSASWTDSNQPQHF. The CDR3 nucleotides read TGCAGTGCTAGTTGGACAGATAGCAATCAGCCCCAGCATTTT.

This clonotype was picked up many times. This rearrangement joins TRBV6-1 to TRBJ1-1; possible D gene TRBD1, 5 bases. V lost 8 bases to trimming and J lost 5 bases, with 15 bases between them. The CDR3 covers 13 residues. From germline, CDR1 is MNHNS and CDR2 SASEGT. CDR3: CASGSGGRTEAFF. CDR3 DNA: TGTGCCAGCGGGTCTGGGGGTCGGACTGAAGCTTTCTTT.

This clonotype occurred many times. The V gene is TRBV12-3 or TRBV12-4, the J gene TRBJ2-1, with D possibly matching TRBD1 (6 bases). The CDR3 covers 13 residues. V was trimmed by 3 bases and J by 8 bases, leaving 11 bases between them. The CDR3 loop reads CASSFYRVHEQFF. The DNA of the CDR3 is TGTGCCAGCAGTTTCTACAGGGTCCATGAGCAGTTCTTC.

This clonotype was seen at least ten times. The chain's CDR3 is CSVEDDRDAYGYTF. CDR3 nucleotide sequence: TGCAGCGTTGAAGACGACAGGGACGCCTATGGCTACACCTTC. This chain connects TRBV29-1 to TRBJ1-2; 7 nucleotides line up with TRBD1. The V gene's germline CDR1 is SQVTM and CDR2 ANQGSEA. The length of the CDR3 is 14 residues. After removal of 0 bases from V and 4 bases from J, the junction contained 5 bases not matched to a gene.

This clonotype has ten or more counts. V and J are TRBV6-5 and TRBJ2-3; TRBD2 is a possible D gene (5 bases). Trimming removed 6 bases at V and 7 bases at J, with 8 bases between. This CDR3 comprises 11 residues. CDR1 and CDR2 (germline): MNHEY, SVGAGI. CDR3 loop: CASREAYTQYF. The DNA of the CDR3 is TGTGCCAGCAGGGAGGCGTATACGCAGTATTTT.

To note about this clonotype: A clone one base away is much larger, so this may be a read error. The CDR3 DNA follows: TGTGCCGGCAGCCCCGATTGGAACACTGAAGCTTTCTTT. Protein product: CAGSPDWNTEAFF. The rearrangement joins TRBV11-2 to TRBJ1-1; D is unresolved. This CDR3 is built from 13 residues. From germline, CDR1 is SGHAT and CDR2 FQNNGV.

This clonotype was seen more than once but under ten times. A single base separates this from a much larger clone, so it may be a read error. The V and J genes are TRBV6-5 and TRBJ2-3; D is possibly TRBD1 or TRBD2 (5 bases each). Germline CDR1 is MNHEY and CDR2 is SVGAGI. CDR3 length equals 15 residues. This CDR3 is CTSSPYGTVEDTQYF. CDR3 in DNA: TGTACCAGCAGTCCTTACGGGACGGTGGAAGATACGCAGTATTTT.

This clonotype was seen at least ten times. The CDR3 spells CASSSTSGGAADEQFF. Here the CDR3 DNA reads TGTGCCAGCAGTTCGACTAGCGGGGGGGCTGCGGATGAGCAGTTCTTC. The chain combines TRBV6-2 or TRBV6-3 with TRBJ2-1; TRBD2 agrees at 14 bases. The V segment lost 4 bases and the J segment 8 bases; nucleotides outside the gene matches: 7. CDR1 MNHEY and CDR2 SVGEGT come from the germline V gene. This CDR3 has 16 amino acids.

The chain joins TRBV5-1 to TRBJ1-5; D unresolved. From germline, CDR1 is SGHRS and CDR2 YFSETQ. Trimming pared 4 bases from V and 3 bases from J, leaving 14 bases between. The CDR3 is 15 residues long. The CDR3 bases are TGCGCCAGCAGCCGCGCGGGAGGGAACAATCAGCCCCAGCATTTT. It is translated as CASSRAGGNNQPQHF.

The chain carries TRBV15 and TRBJ2-1, with D possibly being TRBD2 (6 bases). This CDR3 comprises 16 residues. Trimming shortened V by 1 base and J by 6 bases, and 16 bases separated the two germline ends. Per germline, CDR1 LNHNV and CDR2 YYDKDF (reference sequence). Written as DNA, the CDR3 is TGTGCCACCAGCAGAGGCGTGAGCGGGCCTCTCAATGAGCAGTTCTTC. Its protein product is CATSRGVSGPLNEQFF.

The chain joins TRBV5-6 to TRBJ1-1; 9 nucleotides align to TRBD1. Trimming cost V 3 bases and J 3 bases; bases outside gene matches: 9. This CDR3 contains 16 residues. Germline V gives CDR1 SGHDT, CDR2 YYEEEE. CDR3 sequence reads: CASSSNTGTGYTEAFF. CDR3 nucleotides: TGTGCCAGCAGCTCTAACACCGGGACAGGGTACACTGAAGCTTTCTTT.

As concerns this clonotype: This may be a read error: a much more frequent sequence differs by one nucleotide. This chain uses TRBV20-1 with TRBJ2-3; D is unresolved. Between the trimmed V and J ends, which lost 5 bases and 2 bases, there was a span of 5 bases. CDR3 length equals 11 residues. Germline V gene lookup returns CDR1 DFQATT and CDR2 SNEGSKA (reference sequence). CDR3 coding DNA: TGCAGTGCTTGGGACACAGATACGCAGTATTTT. It yields the protein CSAWDTDTQYF.

Remarks on this clonotype: This clone may be a read error of a much larger clone one base away. V usage is TRBV11-2 and J usage is TRBJ1-6; D uncertain. The CDR3 spans 14 residues. Per the germline V gene, CDR1 is SGHAT and CDR2 is FQNNGV. The CDR3 coding sequence is TGTACCAGCAGCGTTAAAGGGTGGAATTCACCCCTCCACTTT. Residues: CTSSVKGWNSPLHF.

This clonotype was seen ten or more times. The chain joins TRBV2 to TRBJ2-3; no clear D. V dropped 6 bases and J dropped 0 bases, with 10 bases sitting between them. Germline V gene sequence: CDR1 SNHLY, CDR2 FYNNEI. The CDR3 has 14 amino acids. In nucleotides, the CDR3 is TGTGCCAGCAGCGTTACAGTTAGCACAGATACGCAGTATTTT. It yields the protein CASSVTVSTDTQYF. The variable domain in full, completed from reference TRBV2 and TRBJ2-3, reads EPEVTQTPSHQVTQMGQEVILRCVPISNHLYFYWYRQILGQKVEFLVSFYNNEISEKSEIFDDQFSVERPDGSNFTLKIRSTKLEDSAMYFCASSVTVSTDTQYFGPGTRLTVL.

This clonotype was counted ten times or more. V and J are TRBV7-9 and TRBJ2-1; D possibly matches TRBD1 or TRBD2 (5 bases each). Trimming left V 0 bases short and J 9 bases short, with 9 bases between. This CDR3 has 13 amino acids. Germline loops: CDR1 SEHNR, CDR2 FQNEAQ (reference sequence). In DNA, the CDR3 is TGTGCCAGCAGCTTAGCCGCCGGGACTGAGCAGTTCTTC. It specifies CASSLAAGTEQFF.

This clonotype was detected ten times or more. The CDR3: CASTDPTSTDTQYF. As DNA, the CDR3 is TGTGCCAGCACGGACCCGACGAGCACAGATACGCAGTATTTT. The V and J genes are TRBV25-1 and TRBJ2-3; unclear D gene. V lost 7 bases to trimming and J lost 0 bases, with 11 bases between them. This CDR3 has 14 amino acids. From germline, CDR1 is MGHDK and CDR2 SYGVNS.

This chain joins TRBV5-1 and TRBJ2-1; D is perhaps TRBD2 (5 bases). The germline V gene has CDR1 SGHRS and CDR2 YFSETQ. The CDR3 spans 15 residues. With 1 base removed from V and 6 bases from J, the gap between germline ends came to 14 bases. CDR3 loop: CASSLSGSSPNEQFF. The CDR3 DNA reads as TGCGCCAGCAGCTTGTCCGGATCTAGCCCCAATGAGCAGTTCTTC. Full variable domain (remainder filled in from reference TRBV5-1 and TRBJ2-1): KAGVTQTPRYLIKTRGQQVTLSCSPISGHRSVSWYQQTPGQGLQFLFEYFSETQRNKGNFPGRFSGRQFSNSRSEMNVSTLELGDSALYLCASSLSGSSPNEQFFGPGTRLTVL.

This clonotype has a count of ten or more. The rearrangement uses TRBV20-1 and TRBJ1-4; D is uncertain. Germline V gene data show CDR1 as DFQATT and CDR2 as SNEGSKA (reference sequence). V was trimmed by 0 bases and J by 0 bases, leaving 2 bases between them. This CDR3 has 13 residues. CDR3 DNA sequence: TGCAGTGCTAGAGATGCAACTAATGAAAAACTGTTTTTT. It specifies CSARDATNEKLFF.

There are many counts of this clonotype. CDR3 nucleotide sequence: TGCAGCGTTGAAAAGGGGCCCGGCTATGGCTACACCTTC. Translating gives CSVEKGPGYGYTF. V gene TRBV29-1 combines with J gene TRBJ1-2, with D possibly matching TRBD1 (5 bases). This CDR3 has 13 amino acids. The germline V and J ends were trimmed by 2 bases and 4 bases, with 11 bases remaining between them. CDR1 SQVTM and CDR2 ANQGSEA come from the germline V gene.

The chain employs TRBV5-4 and TRBJ2-2, with 7 bases matching TRBD1. The CDR3 contains 16 residues. J gave up 1 base and V 0 bases, and 3 bases lay outside the gene matches. CDR1 and CDR2 from the germline V gene are SGHNT and YYREEE (reference sequence). CDR3: CASSLGQGMNTGELFF. For the CDR3, the DNA is TGTGCCAGCAGCTTGGGACAGGGTATGAACACCGGGGAGCTGTTTTTT.

This clonotype was seen once. CDR3: CAIRDGPSSYNEQFF. CDR3 sequence (DNA): TGTGCCATCCGGGACGGACCGAGCTCCTACAATGAGCAGTTCTTC. This sequence joins TRBV10-3 and TRBJ2-1; D might be TRBD1 or TRBD2, each matching 5 bases. The germline V gene encodes CDR1 ENHRY and CDR2 SYGVKD. CDR3 length equals 15 residues. The V gene lost 8 bases and the J gene lost 0 bases, with 14 bases spanning the gap.